This T cell receptor beta chain was observed in a study of cytomegalovirus exposure and HLA in healthy donors. General study points: Later analysis demonstrated an association between a missense DCLRE1C variant and TCR beta V- and J-gene trimming. When presence/absence was analysed, sequencing depth was taken to be roughly uniform across donors. An analysis that came later showed most CMV-associated TCR beta chains appearing HLA-restricted. Data from an earlier analysis indicated that most TCR beta V segments were productive either about 90% or about 30% of the time.

The sample holds a few counts of this clone. Antigen: not known. CDR3 size: 18 residues. V was cut by 4 bases and J by 5 bases, with 25 bases left in between. The germline gives CDR1 MGHRA, CDR2 YSYEKL. In the PCR, 60 Vbeta and 13 Jbeta primers were used. Profiled with immunoSEQ multiplex PCR; TCRdb holds only in-frame clones, not every one. The repertoire holds over 150,000 clones, about four fifths seen once, with about 7% in the top ten. Material: PBMCs. The chain couples TRBV4-1 to TRBJ2-3; weak D call: TRBD2 (6 bases). The TCR was taken from a man aged 25-45 years in good health and CMV-seropositive. The CDR3 spells CASSPRSTAAPGEDTQYF. CDR3 sequence (DNA): TGCGCCAGCAGCCCCCGGTCCACAGCGGCTCCGGGGGAAGATACGCAGTATTTT.